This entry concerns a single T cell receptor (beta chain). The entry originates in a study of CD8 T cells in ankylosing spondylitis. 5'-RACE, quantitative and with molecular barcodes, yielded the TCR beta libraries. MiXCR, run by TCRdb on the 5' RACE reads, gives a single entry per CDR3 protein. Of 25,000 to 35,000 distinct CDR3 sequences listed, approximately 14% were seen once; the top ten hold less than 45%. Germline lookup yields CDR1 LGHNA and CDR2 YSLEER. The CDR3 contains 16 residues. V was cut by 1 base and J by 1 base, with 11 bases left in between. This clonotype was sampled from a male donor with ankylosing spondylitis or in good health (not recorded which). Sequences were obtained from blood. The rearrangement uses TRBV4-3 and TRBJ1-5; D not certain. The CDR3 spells CASSQGVGLSNQPQHF. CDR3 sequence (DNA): TGCGCCAGCAGCCAAGGGGTAGGGCTCAGCAATCAGCCCCAGCATTTT.